These T cell receptor beta chains were read from a single sample in a study of cytomegalovirus exposure and HLA in healthy donors. Profiled with immunoSEQ multiplex PCR; TCRdb holds only in-frame clones, not every one. The sample lists 90,000 to 110,000 clones; 69% were seen once. Sample: PBMCs. Source of these receptors: a young man in good health and CMV-seronegative. Both conserved end residues are part of each CDR3. The D gene is left open where the match is weak. A clone size is listed for some rows: how often the clone was seen (once, few, many), or a class if it is expanded.

>TRBV25-1|NA|TRBJ2-1|NA
CASSRDSYNEQFF
TGTGCCAGCAGCAGGGACTCCTACAATGAGCAGTTCTTC
>TRBV7-3|NA|TRBJ2-7|TRBD2
CASSPRASGYEQYF
TGTGCCAGCAGCCCCCGGGCTAGCGGCTACGAGCAGTACTTC
>TRBV9|NA|TRBJ2-1|NA
CASSQTASYNEQFF
TGTGCCAGCAGCCAGACAGCCTCCTACAATGAGCAGTTCTTC
>TRBV4-1|NA|TRBJ2-5|TRBD1
CASSQGQGEETQYF
TGCGCCAGCAGCCAGGGACAGGGTGAAGAGACCCAGTACTTC
>TRBV14|few|TRBJ1-4|NA
CASSQLRVNEKLFF
TGTGCCAGCAGCCAGCTCAGGGTCAATGAAAAACTGTTTTTT
>TRBV30|few|TRBJ2-7|TRBD1
CAWSVLDRGTYEQYF
TGTGCCTGGAGTGTTTTGGACAGGGGGACCTACGAGCAGTACTTC
>TRBV6-6|NA|TRBJ2-7|NA
CASSAGTHYEQYF
TGTGCCAGCAGTGCCGGGACACACTACGAGCAGTACTTC
>TRBV9|NA|TRBJ2-2|NA
CASSVEVGANTGELFF
TGTGCCAGCAGCGTAGAGGTCGGGGCGAACACCGGGGAGCTGTTTTTT
>TRBV9|once|TRBJ2-1|TRBD2
CASSVETSGYNEQFF
TGTGCCAGCAGCGTTGAGACTAGCGGCTACAATGAGCAGTTCTTC
>TRBV6-1|few|TRBJ2-3|NA
CASSPRGTDTQYF
TGTGCCAGCAGTCCCCGAGGGACAGATACGCAGTATTTT
>TRBV19|NA|TRBJ1-6|TRBD1
CASSDRGVSSPLHF
TGTGCCAGTAGCGACAGGGGAGTGAGTTCACCCCTCCACTTT
>TRBV19|NA|TRBJ1-5|NA
CASSQMSQPQHF
TGTGCCAGCTCTCAGATGTCCCAGCCCCAGCATTTT
>TRBV27|NA|TRBJ2-1|NA
CASSRGGYNEQFF
TGTGCCAGCAGCCGAGGAGGGTACAATGAGCAGTTCTTC
>TRBV12-5|few|TRBJ1-4|NA
CASGSDTGSEKLFF
TGTGCTAGTGGTTCGGATACTGGGAGCGAAAAACTGTTTTTT
>TRBV2|few|TRBJ2-1|TRBD2
CASSGGLADNEQFF
TGTGCCAGCAGTGGGGGACTAGCGGACAATGAGCAGTTCTTC
>TRBV9|NA|TRBJ2-1|TRBD2
CASSVVRAGGINEQFF
TGTGCCAGCAGCGTAGTAAGAGCGGGAGGGATCAATGAGCAGTTCTTC
>TRBV28|few|TRBJ2-1|NA
CASTTYNEQFF
TGTGCCAGCACCACCTACAATGAGCAGTTCTTC
>TRBV7-2|NA|TRBJ2-5|TRBD2
CAGSPGGGGRIETQYF
TGTGCCGGCAGCCCCGGGGGGGGAGGGAGGATAGAGACCCAGTACTTC
>TRBV7-2|few|TRBJ2-3|NA
CASSFGAVTDTQYF
TGTGCCAGCAGCTTCGGCGCGGTCACAGATACGCAGTATTTT
>TRBV28|once|TRBJ1-2|NA
CASSVSSLLGYTF
TGTGCCAGCAGTGTATCCAGTCTTTTGGGCTACACCTTC
>TRBV7-3|few|TRBJ1-6|NA
CASSLTTGSNSPLHF
TGTGCCAGCAGCTTAACGACAGGATCGAATTCACCCCTCCACTTT
>TRBV11-3|once|TRBJ2-6|NA
CASSSMLGANVLTF
TGTGCCAGCAGCTCAATGTTGGGGGCCAACGTCCTGACTTTC
>TRBV5-4|few|TRBJ1-4|TRBD1
CASSPGQGNEKLFF
TGTGCCAGCAGCCCCGGACAGGGGAACGAAAAACTGTTTTTT
>TRBV29-1|NA|TRBJ2-5|NA
CSVEVVATQYF
TGCAGCGTTGAGGTAGTAGCGACCCAGTACTTC
>TRBV4-3|NA|TRBJ2-7|TRBD2
CASRSQRGEDEQYF
TGCGCCAGCCGATCCCAGCGGGGGGAAGACGAGCAGTACTTC
>TRBV6-1|few|TRBJ1-2|NA
CASSPREEGYTF
TGTGCCAGCAGCCCCCGGGAGGAAGGCTACACCTTC
>TRBV7-2|NA|TRBJ2-5|TRBD2
CASSLGLAVQETQYF
TGTGCCAGCAGCTTAGGGCTAGCGGTCCAAGAGACCCAGTACTTC
>TRBV19|NA|TRBJ2-7|NA
CASRGIGTNKYEQYF
TGTGCCAGTAGGGGGATCGGGACAAATAAATACGAGCAGTACTTC
>TRBV7-7|NA|TRBJ1-5|TRBD1
CATILGGGNQPQHF
TGTGCTACTATTCTAGGGGGCGGCAATCAGCCCCAGCATTTT
>TRBV11-2|NA|TRBJ2-2|TRBD2
CASSTGLARKTGELFF
TGTGCCAGCAGCACTGGACTAGCTCGTAAGACCGGGGAGCTGTTTTTT
>TRBV5-1|NA|TRBJ2-5|TRBD1
CASRYNRGPETQYF
TGCGCCAGCAGATATAACAGGGGCCCGGAGACCCAGTACTTC
>TRBV6-1|few|TRBJ2-6|NA
CASSERGSGANVLTF
TGTGCCAGCAGTGAAAGGGGGTCCGGGGCCAACGTCCTGACTTTC
>TRBV28|NA|TRBJ2-2|TRBD2
CASSRQRERSGELFF
TGTGCCAGCAGCCGCCAGCGGGAGAGGTCCGGGGAGCTGTTTTTT
>TRBV7-2|NA|TRBJ2-7|TRBD2
CASSSSSGAYEQYF
TGTGCCAGCAGCTCCTCTAGCGGAGCTTACGAGCAGTACTTC
>TRBV9|NA|TRBJ2-1|NA
CASSRGDSYNEQFF
TGTGCCAGCAGCCGGGGAGATTCCTACAATGAGCAGTTCTTC
>TRBV11-3|NA|TRBJ2-7|TRBD1
CASSNTGQGLLGEQYF
TGTGCCAGCAGCAACACTGGACAGGGCCTTTTGGGAGAGCAGTACTTC
>TRBV11-2|NA|TRBJ1-3|NA
CASSLARQASRGNTIYF
TGTGCCAGCAGCTTAGCCCGACAGGCGAGCCGTGGAAACACCATATATTTT
>TRBV5-1|once|TRBJ2-6|NA
CASSLTPDRALGSGGANVLTF
TGCGCCAGCAGCTTGACGCCGGACAGAGCCCTCGGAAGCGGTGGGGCCAACGTCCTGACTTTC
>TRBV5-8|NA|TRBJ2-7|TRBD1
CASSPGQGSYEQYF
TGTGCCAGCAGCCCAGGACAGGGGAGCTACGAGCAGTACTTC
>TRBV4-1|NA|TRBJ2-3|TRBD2
CASSQLERGATDTQYF
TGCGCCAGCAGCCAGCTCGAGCGGGGGGCTACAGATACGCAGTATTTT
>TRBV5-1|few|TRBJ2-1|TRBD2
CASSFQRDFSEQFF
TGCGCCAGCAGCTTCCAGCGGGACTTCAGTGAGCAGTTCTTC
>TRBV5-6|NA|TRBJ1-4|NA
CASSNSRTREKLFF
TGTGCCAGCAGTAACAGCCGAACGCGTGAAAAACTGTTTTTT
>TRBV7-8|few|TRBJ2-3|TRBD1
CASSLAEGQGTDTQYF
TGTGCCAGCAGCTTAGCGGAGGGACAGGGCACAGATACGCAGTATTTT
>TRBV9|NA|TRBJ2-2|TRBD2
CASSVTSGRGGTGELFF
TGTGCCAGCAGCGTTACTAGCGGGAGGGGCGGCACCGGGGAGCTGTTTTTT
>TRBV25-1|NA|TRBJ2-7|TRBD1
CASSRTGLNEQYF
TGTGCCAGCTCCAGGACAGGGCTAAACGAGCAGTACTTC